These 21 T cell receptor beta chains were sequenced from one sample in a study of PD-1 blockade in mismatch repair-deficient tumors (dated by TCRdb to about 2017). The library was built by means of the immunoSEQ multiplex PCR assay. Not all clones reach the TCRdb copy of this immuneACCESS table, which keeps in-frame sequences only. Checked studies attribute under half of the gap to unresolved V genes and leave the rest unexplained. The sample profile shows 60,000 to 70,000 clones; approximately 88% of them were found once. The ten largest make up around 14% of the sample. The input for sequencing was peripheral blood, taken 52 weeks after starting pembrolizumab. The receptor set was obtained from an adult with mismatch repair-deficient cancer.

J is TRBJ1-3 and V is TRBV9; D gene unclear. V lost 0 bases, J lost 4 bases, and 8 bases lay in between. Germline V lookup: CDR1 SGDLS, CDR2 YYNGEE. The CDR3 extends over 14 amino acids. This CDR3 is CASSVGGEGNTIYF. The CDR3 nucleotides read TGTGCCAGCAGCGTAGGAGGCGAGGGAAACACCATATATTTT.

In this sample, this clone turned up once. This chain uses TRBV16 with TRBJ2-1; TRBD2 aligns across 7 bases. Trimming took 4 bases from V and 0 from J; bases not matched to a gene: 3. The germline gives CDR1 KGHSY, CDR2 FQNENV. The CDR3 length is 15 residues. The DNA for the CDR3 is TGTGCCAGCAGCCGGCTAGCGGACTCCTACAATGAGCAGTTCTTC. Amino acid sequence: CASSRLADSYNEQFF.

This chain joins TRBV5-6 and TRBJ2-2; 7 bases line up with TRBD1. Germline V gives CDR1 SGHDT, CDR2 YYEEEE. After removal of 3 bases from V and 3 bases from J, the junction contained 2 bases not matched to a gene. The CDR3 has 14 residues. For the CDR3, the DNA is TGTGCCAGCAGCTGGGACAGAGACACCGGGGAGCTGTTTTTT. Its translation is CASSWDRDTGELFF.

The chain recombines TRBV9 with TRBJ2-1; D may be TRBD1 or TRBD2 (5 bases each). Between the trimmed V and J ends, which lost 7 bases and 7 bases, there was a span of 15 bases. Germline CDR1 reads SGDLS; CDR2 reads YYNGEE. The CDR3 sequence is 13 residues long. The CDR3 DNA follows: TGTGCCAGCTCCTGGGACGGACTGAATGAGCAGTTCTTC. Amino acid sequence: CASSWDGLNEQFF.

This chain joins TRBV19 and TRBJ2-1; tentatively, D is TRBD1 or TRBD2 (5 bases each). V lost 3 bases and J lost 4, with 13 bases in between. The germline V gene encodes CDR1 LNHDA and CDR2 SQIVND (reference sequence). This CDR3 contains 15 residues. CDR3 sequence reads: CASSIWDEEYNEQFF. The CDR3 DNA sequence: TGTGCCAGTAGTATTTGGGACGAGGAGTACAATGAGCAGTTCTTC.

CDR3 residues: CASGGKGGYNSNQPQHF. In nucleotides, the CDR3 is TGTGCTAGTGGTGGAAAGGGGGGATATAATAGCAATCAGCCCCAGCATTTT. J is TRBJ1-5 and V is TRBV12-5; the D gene is possibly TRBD1 (6 bases). In germline, CDR1 is LGHNT, CDR2 FRNRAP. V lost 5 bases and J 0 bases, leaving 17 bases between the germline ends. This CDR3 is built from 17 residues.

The chain couples TRBV6-6 to TRBJ1-1; D gene uncertain. V lost 0 bases and J lost 5, with 16 bases in between. The CDR3 is 16 residues long. Germline CDR1 is MNHNY and CDR2 is SVGAGI (reference sequence). CDR3 in DNA: TGTGCCAGCAGTTACTCTGTTTCGACTCGAGGTACTGAAGCTTTCTTT. Its protein product is CASSYSVSTRGTEAFF.

As DNA, the CDR3 is TGCGCCAGCAGTTCGACTAGCGGGCGAGAGGCGTTCTTC. Amino acid sequence: CASSSTSGREAFF. The rearrangement joins TRBV5-1 to TRBJ2-1; TRBD2 agrees at 10 bases. The CDR3 is made up of 13 amino acids. J was trimmed by 15 bases and V by 5 bases; bases with no gene match: 11. The germline V gene has CDR1 SGHRS and CDR2 YFSETQ.

This clone was seen only once. V gene TRBV6-6 combines with J gene TRBJ2-5; no firm D call. This CDR3 has 13 amino acids. Germline V CDR1 and CDR2: MNHNY, SVGAGI (reference sequence). With 4 bases removed from V and 4 bases from J, the gap between germline ends came to 10 bases. The DNA for the CDR3 is TGTGCCAGCAGTTTCAGGAATCTAGAGACCCAGTACTTC. It codes for CASSFRNLETQYF.

V gene TRBV15 combines with J gene TRBJ2-3, with 8 bases identical to TRBD2. This CDR3 comprises 17 residues. V was pared by 3 bases and J by 3 bases, with 11 bases of the junction left unmatched. Germline V gene sequence: CDR1 LNHNV, CDR2 YYDKDF (reference sequence). Here the CDR3 reads CATSRSLNGRGTDTQYF. The CDR3 DNA follows: TGTGCCACCAGCAGGTCCCTTAACGGGAGGGGAACAGATACGCAGTATTTT. Full variable domain (rest looked up from reference TRBV15 and TRBJ2-3): DAMVIQNPRYQVTQFGKPVTLSCSQTLNHNVMYWYQQKSSQAPKLLFHYYDKDFNNEADTPDNFQSRRPNTSFCFLDIRSPGLGDTAMYLCATSRSLNGRGTDTQYFGPGTRLTVL.

The table lists this clone with a few counts. CDR3 residues: CAWSVGQGNEQYF. CDR3 sequence (DNA): TGTGCCTGGAGTGTGGGGCAGGGTAACGAGCAGTACTTC. This sequence joins TRBV30 and TRBJ2-7; D may be TRBD1 (5 bases). V shed 0 bases and J shed 5 bases, with 11 bases lying between them. CDR3 length: 13 residues. The germline gives CDR1 GTSNPN, CDR2 SVGIG (reference sequence).

This chain links TRBV29-1 with TRBJ2-3, with 11 nucleotides matching TRBD2. The germline gives CDR1 SQVTM, CDR2 ANQGSEA. Trimming removed 4 bases from V and 4 bases from J; junction bases left unmatched: 4. The CDR3 has 14 residues. Written as DNA, the CDR3 is TGCAGCGTTGGTAGCGGGAGGGCCGCAGATACGCAGTATTTT. This sequence encodes CSVGSGRAADTQYF.

CDR3 in amino acids: CASSGWTSGSNTGELFF. For the CDR3, the DNA is TGTGCCAGCAGCGGTTGGACTAGCGGATCTAACACCGGGGAGCTGTTTTTT. The chain is built from TRBV9 and TRBJ2-2, with 10 bases identical to TRBD2. Germline-derived CDR1 and CDR2 are SGDLS and YYNGEE. The CDR3 runs 17 residues. V lost 3 bases to trimming and J lost 2 bases; unmatched junction nucleotides: 7.

This chain connects TRBV19 to TRBJ2-2, with D hard to call. Germline CDR1 and CDR2: LNHDA and SQIVND (reference sequence). The CDR3 is made up of 15 amino acids. The V end lost 3 bases, the J end lost 0 bases, and 8 bases lay between the germline ends. The CDR3 loop is CASSMGYANTGELFF. The CDR3 nucleotides are TGTGCCAGTAGTATGGGGTACGCGAACACCGGGGAGCTGTTTTTT.

The rearrangement uses TRBV5-4 and TRBJ2-1; D perhaps matches TRBD2 (5 bases). CDR3 size: 17 residues. Germline V CDR1 and CDR2: SGHNT, YYREEE (reference sequence). V was shortened by 4 bases and J by 0 bases, with 17 bases between the two germline ends. The DNA of the CDR3 is TGTGCCAGCAGCCTGCAGGCGGGCTACAGCTCCTACAATGAGCAGTTCTTC. Protein product: CASSLQAGYSSYNEQFF.

This clone has only a few counts. The chain joins TRBV18 to TRBJ2-3; no clear D gene. V was pared by 0 bases and J by 2 bases, with 6 bases between. CDR1 is KGHSH, CDR2 LQKENI, per germline. This CDR3 is built from 14 residues. This chain's CDR3 is CASSPPIATDTQYF. The CDR3 DNA is TGTGCCAGCTCACCACCGATTGCCACAGATACGCAGTATTTT.

This chain uses TRBV7-9 with TRBJ2-5; D call uncertain. Germline loops: CDR1 SEHNR, CDR2 FQNEAQ (reference sequence). CDR3 length: 14 residues. Trimming left V 0 bases short and J 4 bases short, with 9 bases between. Here the CDR3 reads CASSLARTLETQYF. Written as DNA, the CDR3 is TGTGCCAGCAGCTTAGCAAGGACCCTAGAGACCCAGTACTTC. The entire variable domain, with the rest obtained from reference TRBV7-9 and TRBJ2-5, is as follows: DTGVSQNPRHKITKRGQNVTFRCDPISEHNRLYWYRQTLGQGPEFLTYFQNEAQLEKSRLLSDRFSAERPKGSFSTLEIQRTEQGDSAMYLCASSLARTLETQYFGPGTRLLVL.

This chain links TRBV4-2 with TRBJ2-2; D might be TRBD2 (5 bases). The germline V and J ends were trimmed by 1 base and 4 bases, with 13 bases remaining between them. This CDR3 comprises 16 residues. CDR1 LGHNA and CDR2 YNFKEQ come from the germline V gene. The CDR3, as DNA: TGTGCCAGCAGCCAAGCATCTAGCTCATCCACCGGGGAGCTGTTTTTT. Protein: CASSQASSSSTGELFF.

This clone came up a few times. CDR3 nucleotides: TGCAGCGTTGTCGCCCTTCCCGAGCAGTACTTC. Translation: CSVVALPEQYF. The chain joins TRBV29-1 to TRBJ2-7; D remains ambiguous. Germline V lookup: CDR1 SQVTM, CDR2 ANQGSEA. V lost 4 bases and J lost 6, with 10 bases in between. This CDR3 region has 11 residues.

The chain has TRBV7-6 and TRBJ2-4; maybe TRBD1 (6 bases). CDR3 size: 20 residues. Per the germline V gene, CDR1 is SGHVS and CDR2 is FNYEAQ. V was shortened by 3 bases and J by 1 base, with 25 bases between the two germline ends. The DNA of the CDR3 is TGTGCCAGCAGCTTGTGGCCGTCGGGACAAGTTAGAGGGGCCAAAAACATTCAGTACTTC. Protein: CASSLWPSGQVRGAKNIQYF.

The rearrangement uses TRBV5-1 and TRBJ1-1, with D hard to call. Germline assignment: CDR1 SGHRS and CDR2 YFSETQ. This CDR3 contains 15 residues. Trimming took off 0 bases at V and 7 bases at J, with 16 bases between the two ends. Here the CDR3 reads CASSLGFSEVSEAFF. CDR3 nucleotides: TGCGCCAGCAGCTTGGGTTTCAGCGAGGTGAGTGAAGCTTTCTTT.